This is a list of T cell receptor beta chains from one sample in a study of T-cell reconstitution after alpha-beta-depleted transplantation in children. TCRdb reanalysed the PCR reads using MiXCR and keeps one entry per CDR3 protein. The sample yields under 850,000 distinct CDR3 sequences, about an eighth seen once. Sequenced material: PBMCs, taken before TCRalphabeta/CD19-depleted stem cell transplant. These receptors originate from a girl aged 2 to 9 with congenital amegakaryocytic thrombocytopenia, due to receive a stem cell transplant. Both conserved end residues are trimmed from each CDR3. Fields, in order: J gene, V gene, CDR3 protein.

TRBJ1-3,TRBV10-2,ASSGTEGNTIY
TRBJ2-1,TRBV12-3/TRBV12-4,ASTLAGPTIEQF
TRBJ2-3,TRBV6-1,ASSSIPSGSTDTQY
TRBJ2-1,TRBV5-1,ASSLGPSERTIQF
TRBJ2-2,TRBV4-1,ASSQGEALENGELF
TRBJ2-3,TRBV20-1,SATDRYTGLTQY
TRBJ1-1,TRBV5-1,ASSLGQAVNTEAF
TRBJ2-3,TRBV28,ASSTSPNTQY
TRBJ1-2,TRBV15,ATSRDPGGGYGYT
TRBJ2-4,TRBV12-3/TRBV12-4,ASGTDGNIQY
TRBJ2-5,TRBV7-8,ASSGTGVETQY
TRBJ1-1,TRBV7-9,ASSEGQLNTEAF
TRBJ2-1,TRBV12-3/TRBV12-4,ASSLLGLAIYNEQF
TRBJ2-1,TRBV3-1,ASRLAGEDEQF
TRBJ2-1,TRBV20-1,SATWDEQF
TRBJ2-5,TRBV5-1,ASSQGLADQETQY
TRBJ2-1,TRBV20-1,SARWTEKNEQF
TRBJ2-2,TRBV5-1,ASSFSGIGELF
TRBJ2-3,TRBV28,ASSTPTGAGTDTQY
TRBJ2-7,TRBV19,ASSIAADSYEQY
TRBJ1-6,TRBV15,ATSRPKGTGYSPLH
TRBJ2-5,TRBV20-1,SARALGTQY
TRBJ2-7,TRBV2,ASSEIPGQGPGRYEQY
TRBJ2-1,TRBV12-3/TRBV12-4,ASKRNSGRYYNEQF
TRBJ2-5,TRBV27,ASSLQRGQETQY
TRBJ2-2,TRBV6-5,ASSYGQTNTGELF
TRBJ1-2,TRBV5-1,ASSLSTGGQGYT
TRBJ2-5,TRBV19,ASKLQGAKETQY
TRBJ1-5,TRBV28,ASSLSGVVAQH
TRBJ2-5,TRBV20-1,SAANSGETQY
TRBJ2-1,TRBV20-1,SAQREGRINEQF
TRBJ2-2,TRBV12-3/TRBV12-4,ASSLQSSAGELF
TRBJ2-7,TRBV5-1,ASSLVYGSYEQY
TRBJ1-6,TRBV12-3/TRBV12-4,ASSRNSGTYNSPLH
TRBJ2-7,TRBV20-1,SARSIAGSYEQY
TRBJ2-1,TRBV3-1,ASSLIRTSGSVGDEQF
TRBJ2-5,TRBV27,ASSLQGEEETQY
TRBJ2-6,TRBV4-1,ASSQAFDSGANVLT
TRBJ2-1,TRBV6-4,ASMSGNEQF
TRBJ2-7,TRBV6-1,ASSQRNSYEQY
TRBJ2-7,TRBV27,ASSPGLAGVTRVSEQY
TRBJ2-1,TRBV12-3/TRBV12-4,ASRPAGGFHNEQF
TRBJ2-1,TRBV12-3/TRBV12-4,ASNRAGLAAGNEQF
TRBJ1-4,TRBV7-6,ASSLLGTENEKLF